One and the same sample provided the 26 T cell receptor beta chains below, sequenced in a study of OX40 agonist ivuxolimab in advanced cancers. Assay used: immunoSEQ multiplex PCR; TCRdb lists only in-frame clones, some missing. Of tens of thousands of clones in the sample, about four fifths were seen once. Sequenced here: CD4+ or CD8+ T cells sorted from blood, sampled in a trial of the OX40 agonist ivuxolimab. All receptors derive from an adult with an advanced solid tumor such as melanoma, head and neck, liver or kidney cancer.

V is TRBV28 and J is TRBJ1-2; tentative D call: TRBD1 (5 bases). Germline V gene sequence: CDR1 MDHEN, CDR2 SYDVKM. This CDR3 is 13 amino acids long. Trimming took off 7 bases at V and 11 bases at J, with 20 bases between the two ends. CDR3 amino acids: CASTNSGTAIYTF. The CDR3 bases are TGTGCCAGCACCAACTCCGGGACGGCCATTTACACCTTC.

The chain links TRBV19 to TRBJ2-1, with D perhaps matching TRBD1 or TRBD2 (5 bases each). Trimming pared 5 bases from V and 5 bases from J, leaving 19 bases between. Germline V CDR1 and CDR2: LNHDA, SQIVND (reference sequence). The CDR3 runs 16 residues. DNA of the CDR3: TGTGCCAGTAGTGGGCACAGGACTCGACCAAACAATGAGCAGTTCTTC. This encodes CASSGHRTRPNNEQFF.

The rearrangement joins TRBV4-3 to TRBJ1-4; D perhaps matches TRBD1 (6 bases). The CDR3 runs to 16 residues. Per the germline V gene, CDR1 is LGHNA and CDR2 is YSLEER. V lost 4 bases and J lost 5, with 17 bases in between. This chain's CDR3 is CASSRGPRTVNEKLFF. Written as DNA, the CDR3 is TGCGCCAGCAGCCGAGGGCCGAGGACAGTAAATGAAAAACTGTTTTTT.

The chain links TRBV7-2 to TRBJ2-6; maybe TRBD2 (6 bases). Between the trimmed V and J ends, which lost 5 bases and 0 bases, there was a span of 11 bases. The V gene's germline CDR1 is SGHTA and CDR2 FQGNSA. This CDR3 comprises 16 residues. CDR3 in amino acids: CASSPNGGSGANVLTF. For the CDR3, the DNA is TGTGCCAGCAGCCCAAACGGGGGCTCTGGGGCCAACGTCCTGACTTTC.

The chain uses TRBV30 and TRBJ2-5; a weak D match, TRBD1 (6 bases). This CDR3 has 14 residues. Trimming left V 4 bases short and J 4 bases short, with 16 bases between. Germline V gene data show CDR1 as GTSNPN and CDR2 as SVGIG (reference sequence). The CDR3 loop reads CAWNGQGRRETQYF. The CDR3 DNA follows: TGTGCCTGGAATGGGCAGGGGAGACGAGAGACCCAGTACTTC.

The chain couples TRBV5-1 to TRBJ2-7; D is unclear. V was trimmed by 4 bases and J by 2 bases, leaving 10 bases between them. This CDR3 spans 13 amino acids. Germline CDR1 SGHRS, CDR2 YFSETQ. CDR3 coding DNA: TGCGCCAGCAGCCCAGGACCAACCTACGAGCAGTACTTC. Protein: CASSPGPTYEQYF. Together with reference TRBV5-1 and TRBJ2-7, the CDR3 gives the full variable domain: KAGVTQTPRYLIKTRGQQVTLSCSPISGHRSVSWYQQTPGQGLQFLFEYFSETQRNKGNFPGRFSGRQFSNSRSEMNVSTLELGDSALYLCASSPGPTYEQYFGPGTRLTVT.

This clone has more than one count but fewer than ten. This chain uses TRBV4-1 with TRBJ1-2; weak D call: TRBD1 (6 bases). The V end lost 2 bases, the J end lost 8 bases, and 18 bases lay between the germline ends. This CDR3 has 15 residues. CDR1 and CDR2 from the germline V gene are MGHRA and YSYEKL. In nucleotides, the CDR3 is TGCGCCAGCAGCCAAATAAACAGGGAAGGGCAAGGCTACACCTTC. Protein sequence: CASSQINREGQGYTF.

The chain uses TRBV6-1 and TRBJ1-4, with TRBD1 matching over 7 bases. Germline trimming cut 7 bases from V and 0 bases from J; bases unmatched to any gene: 5. CDR1 is MNHNS and CDR2 is SASEGT in the germline V gene. The CDR3 spans 15 residues. CDR3 in DNA: TGTGCCAGCAACAGGGGCAAGACAACTAATGAAAAACTGTTTTTT. Protein sequence: CASNRGKTTNEKLFF.

The chain is built from TRBV4-1 and TRBJ2-6, with TRBD1 identical over 8 bases. The length of the CDR3 is 17 residues. Trimming removed 3 bases from V and 2 bases from J; junction bases left unmatched: 6. Germline V lookup: CDR1 MGHRA, CDR2 YSYEKL. CDR3 bases: TGCGCCAGCAGCCACCAAGGACAGGGCACTGGGGCCAACGTCCTGACTTTC. Protein product: CASSHQGQGTGANVLTF.

The chain uses TRBV7-2 and TRBJ2-7; D is unresolved. CDR3 length equals 13 residues. Trimming took 5 bases from V and 6 from J, leaving 14 bases between them. The germline V gene encodes CDR1 SGHTA and CDR2 FQGNSA. CDR3 in DNA: TGTGCCAGCAGCGAAGGTCAGGCGGTCGAGCAGTACTTC. Translated, it gives CASSEGQAVEQYF.

This chain joins TRBV5-6 and TRBJ1-5; D is possibly TRBD1 (6 bases). Germline CDR1 is SGHDT and CDR2 is YYEEEE. This CDR3 comprises 14 residues. V was cut by 4 bases and J by 4 bases, with 12 bases left in between. This chain's CDR3 is CASSLSQGNQPQHF. CDR3 DNA sequence: TGTGCCAGCAGCCTTAGCCAGGGGAATCAGCCCCAGCATTTT.

The J gene is TRBJ2-3, the V gene TRBV19; D ambiguous. This CDR3 contains 14 residues. V lost 7 bases, J lost 4 bases, and 15 bases lay in between. The germline gives CDR1 LNHDA, CDR2 SQIVND (reference sequence). Here the CDR3 DNA reads TGTGCCAGTACTCCGGGCTACAGCTCAGATACGCAGTATTTT. The encoded protein is CASTPGYSSDTQYF.

The J gene is TRBJ1-1, the V gene TRBV4-2; D possibly corresponds to TRBD1 (5 bases). CDR3 length: 15 amino acids. The germline V and J ends were trimmed by 0 bases and 0 bases, with 8 bases remaining between them. From germline, CDR1 is LGHNA and CDR2 YNFKEQ. The CDR3 reads CASSQEEGLNTEAFF. The CDR3 bases are TGTGCCAGCAGCCAAGAGGAGGGACTGAACACTGAAGCTTTCTTT.

V is TRBV6-1 and J is TRBJ1-1, with D unclear. The CDR3 has 11 residues. V lost 6 bases and J 3 bases, leaving 5 bases between the germline ends. Germline V CDR1 and CDR2: MNHNS, SASEGT. CDR3 protein: CASRRDTEAFF. The CDR3 DNA sequence: TGTGCCAGCAGACGCGACACTGAAGCTTTCTTT.

This clone was picked up one time. CDR3 residues: CASSTGSGANVLTF. The CDR3 DNA is TGTGCCAGCAGTACGGGGTCTGGGGCCAACGTCCTGACTTTC. V is TRBV6-6 and J is TRBJ2-6; D may be TRBD2 (5 bases). This CDR3 comprises 14 residues. Germline V lookup: CDR1 MNHNY, CDR2 SVGAGI (reference sequence). Trimming left V 5 bases short and J 1 base short, with 6 bases between.

The chain links TRBV27 to TRBJ1-1, with D uncertain. The CDR3 consists of 15 residues. V was pared by 5 bases and J by 0 bases, with 13 bases between. Germline CDR1 and CDR2: MNHEY and SMNVEV (reference sequence). CDR3 in DNA: TGTGCCAGCAGTCCCCAAACGGGGATGAACACTGAAGCTTTCTTT. This codes for CASSPQTGMNTEAFF.

CDR3 amino acids: CSVDWQGNEKLFF. In DNA, the CDR3 is TGCAGCGTTGACTGGCAGGGTAATGAAAAACTGTTTTTT. The chain combines TRBV29-1 with TRBJ1-4; D is perhaps TRBD1 (5 bases). This CDR3 has 13 residues. Deletions cut 3 bases from V and 4 bases from J, with 9 bases between. Germline V CDR1 and CDR2: SQVTM, ANQGSEA.

The chain recombines TRBV6-1 with TRBJ1-1, with TRBD1 matching over 10 bases. The CDR3 totals 14 residues. The germline CDR1 and CDR2 sequences are MNHNS and SASEGT. After removal of 6 bases from V and 7 bases from J, the junction contained 8 bases not matched to a gene. The CDR3 DNA reads as TGTGCCAGCAGGAGGGGGACAGGGGAAATTGAAGCTTTCTTT. It codes for CASRRGTGEIEAFF.

V is TRBV9 and J is TRBJ1-6; tentative D call: TRBD1 (6 bases). This CDR3 contains 16 residues. Germline V lookup: CDR1 SGDLS, CDR2 YYNGEE. Trimming left V 4 bases short and J 8 bases short, with 19 bases between. CDR3 in DNA: TGTGCCAGCAGCTCCCGGGGGGCGAACGGGGATTCACCCCTCCACTTT. Residues: CASSSRGANGDSPLHF.

The V and J genes are TRBV6-4 and TRBJ1-2; 7 nucleotides align to TRBD1. Looked up from germline, CDR1 is MRHNA and CDR2 is SNTAGT. This CDR3 has 15 amino acids. The J segment lost 5 bases and the V segment lost 6 bases, leaving 12 bases of the junction unmatched. DNA of the CDR3: TGTGCCAGCAGCGCGAATCCGGGACAGTCATATGGCTACACCTTC. It codes for CASSANPGQSYGYTF.

The chain links TRBV7-9 to TRBJ2-6; D is perhaps TRBD1 (5 bases). CDR1 and CDR2 from the germline V gene are SEHNR and FQNEAQ (reference sequence). The CDR3 consists of 15 residues. Trimming removed 0 bases at V and 4 bases at J, with 7 bases between. The CDR3 DNA reads as TGTGCCAGCAGCTTAGCAGGGGCCGGGGCCAACGTCCTGACTTTC. It yields the protein CASSLAGAGANVLTF.

The CDR3 DNA is TGCGCCAGCAGCCGAGAAACAGGGAACACTGAAGCTTTCTTT. Its protein product is CASSRETGNTEAFF. The chain is built from TRBV5-1 and TRBJ1-1; a possible D gene is TRBD1 (5 bases). The CDR3 length is 14 residues. Germline lookup yields CDR1 SGHRS and CDR2 YFSETQ. Trimming left V 4 bases short and J 1 base short, with 11 bases between. The full variable domain, rest sourced from reference TRBV5-1 and TRBJ1-1, is KAGVTQTPRYLIKTRGQQVTLSCSPISGHRSVSWYQQTPGQGLQFLFEYFSETQRNKGNFPGRFSGRQFSNSRSEMNVSTLELGDSALYLCASSRETGNTEAFFGQGTRLTVV.

This sequence joins TRBV4-2 and TRBJ2-5; D not resolved. The germline gives CDR1 LGHNA, CDR2 YNFKEQ. The CDR3 totals 14 residues. V lost 0 bases to trimming and J lost 3 bases, with 8 bases between them. The CDR3 nucleotides read TGTGCCAGCAGCCAAGAACAACTAAAAGAGACCCAGTACTTC. Its translation is CASSQEQLKETQYF.

This chain joins TRBV5-1 and TRBJ1-1, with a weak D call TRBD1 (5 bases). The V gene lost 3 bases and the J gene lost 1 base, with 22 bases spanning the gap. The CDR3 totals 18 residues. Per germline, CDR1 SGHRS and CDR2 YFSETQ. CDR3 amino acids: CASSSRMGSGRKNTEAFF. CDR3 nucleotides: TGCGCCAGCAGCTCGCGGATGGGATCGGGACGGAAGAACACTGAAGCTTTCTTT.

The CDR3 DNA reads TGTGCCAGCAGCTTGATGGGACTAGCGGCTGGGGCCAACGTCCTGACTTTC. This gives the protein CASSLMGLAAGANVLTF. This chain connects TRBV5-4 to TRBJ2-6, with 11 bases aligning to TRBD2. This CDR3 is 17 amino acids long. Per germline, CDR1 SGHNT and CDR2 YYREEE (reference sequence). Trimming at V came to 1 base and at J to 2 bases, leaving 2 bases not matched to a gene.

This CDR3 reads CASSNRGELFF. CDR3 nucleotide sequence: TGTGCCAGTAGTAATAGGGGGGAGCTGTTTTTT. The genes are TRBV19 and TRBJ2-2; D call uncertain. The CDR3 consists of 11 residues. The germline V gene encodes CDR1 LNHDA and CDR2 SQIVND (reference sequence). The V end was cut by 4 bases, the J end by 8 bases, with 5 bases between.